This T cell receptor beta chain is from a study of T cells in Graves' hyperthyroidism and ophthalmopathy. Study background: Peripheral blood was secured at the point of initial diagnosis, before any treatment.

Amplification targeted TCR beta CDR3 regions from RNA transcripts. HTBI primers were used for first-round RT-PCR of the TCR CDR3. TCRdb reprocessed the multiplex PCR reads via MiXCR and lists one record per CDR3 protein. Among approximately 300,000 distinct CDR3 sequences listed, around 17% were seen once. This clonotype was recorded at least ten times. Its antigen remains unknown. V lost 4 bases, J lost 4 bases, and 10 bases stayed unmatched. This CDR3 region has 15 residues. Germline CDR1 is GTSNPN and CDR2 is SVGIG (reference sequence). Study results and caveats: Blood held most thyroid clonotypes expanded above 0.001 frequency. Ophthalmopathy prediction by the model preceded onset by a median 6.5 months.

The specimen was blood. The J gene is TRBJ2-7, the V gene TRBV30; 10 nucleotides line up with TRBD2. This sequence originates from a man aged 25-45 years with Graves' hyperthyroidism. Here the CDR3 reads CAWTVSSGRYYEQYF. Written as DNA, the CDR3 is TGTGCCTGGACCGTCTCTAGCGGGAGATATTACGAGCAGTACTTC.